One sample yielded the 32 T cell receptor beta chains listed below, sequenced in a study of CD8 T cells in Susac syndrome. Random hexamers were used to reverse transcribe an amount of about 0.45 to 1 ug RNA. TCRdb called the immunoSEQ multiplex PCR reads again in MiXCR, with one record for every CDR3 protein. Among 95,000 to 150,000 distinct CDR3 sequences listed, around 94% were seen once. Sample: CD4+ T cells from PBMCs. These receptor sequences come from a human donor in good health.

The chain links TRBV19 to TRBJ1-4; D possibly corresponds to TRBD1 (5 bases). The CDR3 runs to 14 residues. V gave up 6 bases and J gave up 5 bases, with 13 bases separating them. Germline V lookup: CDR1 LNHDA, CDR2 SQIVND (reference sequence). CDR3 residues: CASSRNRGNEKLFF. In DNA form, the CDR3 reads TGTGCCAGTAGCCGGAACCGGGGGAATGAAAAACTGTTTTTT.

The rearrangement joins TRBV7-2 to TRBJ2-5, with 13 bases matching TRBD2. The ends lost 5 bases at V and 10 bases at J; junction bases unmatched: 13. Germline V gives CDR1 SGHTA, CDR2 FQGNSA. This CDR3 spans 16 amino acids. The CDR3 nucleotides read TGTGCCAGCAGCCAGTCGGGACTAGCGGGACCTGGGGGCCAGTACTTC. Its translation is CASSQSGLAGPGGQYF.

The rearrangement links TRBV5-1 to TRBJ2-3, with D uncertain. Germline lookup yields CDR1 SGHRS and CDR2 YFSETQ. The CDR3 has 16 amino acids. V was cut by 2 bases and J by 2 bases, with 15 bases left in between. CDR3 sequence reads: CASSLLQSSNTDTQYF. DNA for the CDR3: TGCGCCAGCAGCTTACTACAGAGTAGTAACACAGATACGCAGTATTTT.

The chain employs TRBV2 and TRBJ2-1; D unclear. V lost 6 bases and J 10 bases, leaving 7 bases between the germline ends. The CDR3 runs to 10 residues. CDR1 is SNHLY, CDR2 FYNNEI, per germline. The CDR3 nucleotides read TGTGCCAGCAGAACGGTGGAGCAGTTCTTC. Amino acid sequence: CASRTVEQFF.

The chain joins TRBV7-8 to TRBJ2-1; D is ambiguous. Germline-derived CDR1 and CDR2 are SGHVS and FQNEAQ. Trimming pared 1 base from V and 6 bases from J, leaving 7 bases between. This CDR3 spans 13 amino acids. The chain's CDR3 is CASSLELGNEQFF. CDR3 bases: TGTGCCAGCAGCTTAGAGCTAGGCAATGAGCAGTTCTTC.

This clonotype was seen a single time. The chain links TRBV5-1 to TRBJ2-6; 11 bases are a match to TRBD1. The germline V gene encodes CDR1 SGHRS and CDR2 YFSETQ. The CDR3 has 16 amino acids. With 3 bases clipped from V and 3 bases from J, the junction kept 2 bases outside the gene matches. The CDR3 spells CASSWDRGFGANVLTF. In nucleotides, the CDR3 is TGCGCCAGCAGCTGGGACAGGGGGTTTGGGGCCAACGTCCTGACTTTC.

The CDR3 loop is CSARGGREETQYF. The CDR3 nucleotides are TGCAGCGCCAGGGGAGGGAGAGAAGAGACCCAGTACTTC. The chain couples TRBV29-1 to TRBJ2-5; D might be TRBD2 (7 bases). Germline V gene data show CDR1 as SQVTM and CDR2 as ANQGSEA. Trimming cost V 7 bases and J 3 bases, with 15 bases left between them. The CDR3 loop spans 13 amino acids.

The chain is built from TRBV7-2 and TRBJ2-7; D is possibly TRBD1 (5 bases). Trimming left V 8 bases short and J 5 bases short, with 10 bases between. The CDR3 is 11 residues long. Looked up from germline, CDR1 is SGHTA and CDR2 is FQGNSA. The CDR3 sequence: CASSQGHEQYF. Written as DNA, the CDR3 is TGTGCCAGCTCTCAGGGCCACGAGCAGTACTTC.

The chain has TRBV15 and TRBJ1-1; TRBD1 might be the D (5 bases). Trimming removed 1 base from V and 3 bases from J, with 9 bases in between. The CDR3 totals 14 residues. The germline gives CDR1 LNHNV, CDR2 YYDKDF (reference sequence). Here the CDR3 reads CATSRVPGDTEAFF. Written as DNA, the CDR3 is TGTGCCACCAGCAGAGTCCCGGGGGACACTGAAGCTTTCTTT.

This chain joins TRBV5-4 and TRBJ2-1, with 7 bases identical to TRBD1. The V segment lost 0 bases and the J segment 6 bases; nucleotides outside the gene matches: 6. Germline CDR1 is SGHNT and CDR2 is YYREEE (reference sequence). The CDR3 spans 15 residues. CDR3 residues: CASSLGQGSVNEQFF. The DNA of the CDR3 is TGTGCCAGCAGCTTGGGACAGGGTTCGGTCAATGAGCAGTTCTTC.

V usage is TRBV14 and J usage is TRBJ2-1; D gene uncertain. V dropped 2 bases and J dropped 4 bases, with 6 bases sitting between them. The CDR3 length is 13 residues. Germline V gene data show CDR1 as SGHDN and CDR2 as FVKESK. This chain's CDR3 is CASSQNRYNEQFF. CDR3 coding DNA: TGTGCCAGCAGCCAAAACCGATACAATGAGCAGTTCTTC. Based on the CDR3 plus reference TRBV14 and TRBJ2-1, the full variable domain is EAGVTQFPSHSVIEKGQTVTLRCDPISGHDNLYWYRRVMGKEIKFLLHFVKESKQDESGMPNNRFLAERTGGTYSTLKVQPAELEDSGVYFCASSQNRYNEQFFGPGTRLTVL.

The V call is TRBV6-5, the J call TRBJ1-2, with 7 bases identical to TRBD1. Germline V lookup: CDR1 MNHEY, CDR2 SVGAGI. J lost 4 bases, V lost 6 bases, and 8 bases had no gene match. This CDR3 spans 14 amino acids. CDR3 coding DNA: TGTGCCAGCAGACTTACGACAGGGATCTATGGCTACACCTTC. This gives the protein CASRLTTGIYGYTF.

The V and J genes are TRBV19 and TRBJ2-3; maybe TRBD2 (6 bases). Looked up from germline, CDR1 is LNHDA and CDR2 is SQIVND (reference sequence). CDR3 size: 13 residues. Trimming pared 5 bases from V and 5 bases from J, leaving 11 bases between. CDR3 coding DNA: TGTGCCAGTAGTGGAGGGGTGGAAGATACGCAGTATTTT. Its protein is CASSGGVEDTQYF. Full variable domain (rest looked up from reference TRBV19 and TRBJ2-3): DGGITQSPKYLFRKEGQNVTLSCEQNLNHDAMYWYRQDPGQGLRLIYYSQIVNDFQKGDIAEGYSVSREKKESFPLTVTSAQKNPTAFYLCASSGGVEDTQYFGPGTRLTVL.

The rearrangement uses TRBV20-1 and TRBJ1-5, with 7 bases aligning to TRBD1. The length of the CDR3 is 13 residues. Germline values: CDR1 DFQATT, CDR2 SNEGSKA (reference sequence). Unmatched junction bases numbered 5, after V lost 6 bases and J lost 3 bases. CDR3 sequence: CSAGGQLNQPQHF. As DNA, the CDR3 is TGCAGTGCAGGGGGACAGCTCAATCAGCCCCAGCATTTT.

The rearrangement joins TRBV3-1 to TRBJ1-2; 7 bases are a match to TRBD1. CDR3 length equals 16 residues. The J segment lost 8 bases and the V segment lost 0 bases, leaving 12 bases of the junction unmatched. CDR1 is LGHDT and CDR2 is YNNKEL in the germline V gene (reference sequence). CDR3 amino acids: CASSQEIITGAGGYTF. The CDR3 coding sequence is TGTGCCAGCAGCCAAGAGATTATCACAGGGGCGGGCGGCTACACCTTC.

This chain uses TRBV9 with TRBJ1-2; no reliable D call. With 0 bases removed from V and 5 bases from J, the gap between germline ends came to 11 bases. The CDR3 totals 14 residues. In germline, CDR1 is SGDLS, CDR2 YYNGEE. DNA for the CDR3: TGTGCCAGCAGCGTAGGAGAAGGACTATATGGCTACACCTTC. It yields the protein CASSVGEGLYGYTF.

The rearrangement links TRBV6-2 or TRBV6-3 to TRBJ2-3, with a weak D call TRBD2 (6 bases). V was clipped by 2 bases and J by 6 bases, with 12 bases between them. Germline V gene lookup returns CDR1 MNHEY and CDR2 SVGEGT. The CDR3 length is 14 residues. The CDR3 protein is CASSYASVEDTQYF. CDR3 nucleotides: TGTGCCAGCAGTTACGCTAGCGTAGAGGATACGCAGTATTTT.

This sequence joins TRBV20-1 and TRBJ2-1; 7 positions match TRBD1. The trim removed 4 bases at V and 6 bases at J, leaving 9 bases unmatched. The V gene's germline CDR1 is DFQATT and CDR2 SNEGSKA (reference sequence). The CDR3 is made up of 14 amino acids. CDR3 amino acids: CSAKRLTGANEQFF. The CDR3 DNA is TGCAGTGCTAAAAGATTAACAGGGGCCAATGAGCAGTTCTTC.

This chain's CDR3 is CASSLRRGVRNQPQHF. The CDR3 DNA reads TGTGCCAGCAGTCTCCGACGCGGGGTTCGGAATCAGCCCCAGCATTTT. The chain joins TRBV6-2 or TRBV6-3 to TRBJ1-5; unclear D gene. This CDR3 comprises 16 residues. Germline V CDR1 and CDR2: MNHEY, SVGEGT. V lost 5 bases and J 4 bases, leaving 18 bases between the germline ends.

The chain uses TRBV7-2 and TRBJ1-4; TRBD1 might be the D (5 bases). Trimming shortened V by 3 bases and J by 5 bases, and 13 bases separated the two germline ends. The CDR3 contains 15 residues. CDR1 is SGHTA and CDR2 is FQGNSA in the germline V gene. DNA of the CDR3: TGTGCCAGCAGCTTGTATCCAGGGCTCAATGAAAAACTGTTTTTT. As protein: CASSLYPGLNEKLFF.

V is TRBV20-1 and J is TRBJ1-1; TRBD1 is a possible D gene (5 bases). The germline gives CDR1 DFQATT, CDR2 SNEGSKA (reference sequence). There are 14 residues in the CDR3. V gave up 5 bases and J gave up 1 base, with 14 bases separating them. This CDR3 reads CSAGRAGQNTEAFF. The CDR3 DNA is TGCAGTGCTGGTAGGGCAGGGCAGAACACTGAAGCTTTCTTT.

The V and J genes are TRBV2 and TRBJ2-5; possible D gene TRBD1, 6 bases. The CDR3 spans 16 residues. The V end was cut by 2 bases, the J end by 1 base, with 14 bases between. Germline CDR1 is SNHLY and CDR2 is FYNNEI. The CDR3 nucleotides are TGTGCCAGCAGTGAACAACACAGGGAAATCCAAGAGACCCAGTACTTC. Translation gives CASSEQHREIQETQYF.

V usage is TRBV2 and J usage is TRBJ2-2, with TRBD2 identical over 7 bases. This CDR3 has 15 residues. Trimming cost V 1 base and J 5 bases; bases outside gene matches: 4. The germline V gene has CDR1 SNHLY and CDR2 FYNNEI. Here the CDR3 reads CASSEGGSRTGELFF. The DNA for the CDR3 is TGTGCCAGCAGTGAAGGCGGGAGCCGGACCGGGGAGCTGTTTTTT.

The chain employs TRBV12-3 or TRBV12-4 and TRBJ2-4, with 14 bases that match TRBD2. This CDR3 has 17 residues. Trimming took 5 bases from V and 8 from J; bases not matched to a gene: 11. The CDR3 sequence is CASSRGGTSGSLDIQYF. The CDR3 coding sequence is TGTGCCAGCAGTCGGGGGGGGACTAGCGGGAGTCTGGACATTCAGTACTTC.

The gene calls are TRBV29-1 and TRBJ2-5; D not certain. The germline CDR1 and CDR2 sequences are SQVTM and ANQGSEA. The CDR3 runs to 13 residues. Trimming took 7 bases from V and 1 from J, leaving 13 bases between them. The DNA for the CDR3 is TGCAGCGCCGACCAAGACGCCCAAGAGACCCAGTACTTC. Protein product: CSADQDAQETQYF.

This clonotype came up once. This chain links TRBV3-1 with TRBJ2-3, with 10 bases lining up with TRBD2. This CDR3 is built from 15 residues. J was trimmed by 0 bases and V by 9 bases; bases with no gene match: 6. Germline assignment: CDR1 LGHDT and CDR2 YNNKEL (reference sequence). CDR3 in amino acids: CASKTSGLSTDTQYF. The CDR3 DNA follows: TGTGCCAGTAAGACTAGCGGGCTGAGCACAGATACGCAGTATTTT.

CDR3 coding DNA: TGTGCCAGCAGCCCAGGGTGGAGCTCCTACAATGAGCAGTTCTTC. It codes for CASSPGWSSYNEQFF. J is TRBJ2-1 and V is TRBV3-1, with D maybe TRBD1 (5 bases). In germline, CDR1 is LGHDT, CDR2 YNNKEL (reference sequence). Trimming took off 4 bases at V and 0 bases at J, with 10 bases between the two ends. The CDR3 sequence is 15 residues long.

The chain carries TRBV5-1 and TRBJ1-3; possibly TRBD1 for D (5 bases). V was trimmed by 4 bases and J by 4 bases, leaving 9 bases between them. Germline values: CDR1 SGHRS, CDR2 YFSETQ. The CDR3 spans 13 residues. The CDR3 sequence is CASSQDIGNTIYF. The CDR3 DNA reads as TGCGCCAGCAGCCAGGACATCGGAAACACCATATATTTT.

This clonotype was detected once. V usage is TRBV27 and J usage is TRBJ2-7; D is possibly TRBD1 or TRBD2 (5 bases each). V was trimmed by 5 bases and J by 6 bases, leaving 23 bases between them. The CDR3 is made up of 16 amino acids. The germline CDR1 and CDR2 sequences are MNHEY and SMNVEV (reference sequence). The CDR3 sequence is CASSPNLQGFGGEQYF. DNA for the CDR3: TGTGCCAGCAGTCCGAATTTGCAGGGATTTGGGGGCGAGCAGTACTTC.

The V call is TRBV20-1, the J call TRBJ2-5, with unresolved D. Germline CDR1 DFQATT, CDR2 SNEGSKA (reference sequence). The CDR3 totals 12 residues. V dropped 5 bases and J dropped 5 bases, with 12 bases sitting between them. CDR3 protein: CSARTVRETQYF. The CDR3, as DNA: TGCAGTGCTCGGACCGTTCGGGAGACCCAGTACTTC.

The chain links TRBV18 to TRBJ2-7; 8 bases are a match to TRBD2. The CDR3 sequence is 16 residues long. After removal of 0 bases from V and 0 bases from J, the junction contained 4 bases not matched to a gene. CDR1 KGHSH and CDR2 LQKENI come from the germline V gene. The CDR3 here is CASSPPRGTSSYEQYF. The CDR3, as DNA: TGTGCCAGCTCACCACCTCGGGGGACTAGCTCCTACGAGCAGTACTTC.

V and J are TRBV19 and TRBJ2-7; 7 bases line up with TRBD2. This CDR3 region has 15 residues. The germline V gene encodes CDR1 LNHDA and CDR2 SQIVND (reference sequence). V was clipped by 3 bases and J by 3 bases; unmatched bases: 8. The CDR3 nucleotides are TGTGCCAGTAGTATCGACGGGCGGGGGTTCTACGAGCAGTACTTC. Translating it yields CASSIDGRGFYEQYF.